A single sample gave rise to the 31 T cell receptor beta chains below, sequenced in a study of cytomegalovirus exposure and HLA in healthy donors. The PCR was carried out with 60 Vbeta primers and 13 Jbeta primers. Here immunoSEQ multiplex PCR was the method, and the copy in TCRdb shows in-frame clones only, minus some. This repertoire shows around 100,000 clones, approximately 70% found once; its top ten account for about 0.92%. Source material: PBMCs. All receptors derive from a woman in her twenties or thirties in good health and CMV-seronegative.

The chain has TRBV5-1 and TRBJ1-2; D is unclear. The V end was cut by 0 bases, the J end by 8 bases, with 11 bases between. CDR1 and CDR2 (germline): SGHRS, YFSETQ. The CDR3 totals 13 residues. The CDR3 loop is CASSLEGSGGYTF. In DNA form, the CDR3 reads TGCGCCAGCAGCTTGGAGGGAAGCGGCGGCTACACCTTC.

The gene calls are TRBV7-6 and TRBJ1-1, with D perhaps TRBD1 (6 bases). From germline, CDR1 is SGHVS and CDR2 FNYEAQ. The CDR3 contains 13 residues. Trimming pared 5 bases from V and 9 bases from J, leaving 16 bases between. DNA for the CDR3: TGTGCCAGCAGCCAAAACCCCACAGGGAAAGCTTTCTTT. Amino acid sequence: CASSQNPTGKAFF.

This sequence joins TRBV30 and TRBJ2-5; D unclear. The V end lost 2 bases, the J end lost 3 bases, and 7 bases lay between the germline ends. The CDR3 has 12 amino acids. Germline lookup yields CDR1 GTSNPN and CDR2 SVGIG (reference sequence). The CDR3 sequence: CAWSLTEETQYF. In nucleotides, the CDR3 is TGTGCCTGGAGTTTGACTGAAGAGACCCAGTACTTC. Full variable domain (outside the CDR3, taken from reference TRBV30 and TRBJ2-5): SQTIHQWPATLVQPVGSPLSLECTVEGTSNPNLYWYRQAAGRGLQLLFYSVGIGQISSEVPQNLSASRPQDRQFILSSKKLLLSDSGFYLCAWSLTEETQYFGPGTRLLVL.

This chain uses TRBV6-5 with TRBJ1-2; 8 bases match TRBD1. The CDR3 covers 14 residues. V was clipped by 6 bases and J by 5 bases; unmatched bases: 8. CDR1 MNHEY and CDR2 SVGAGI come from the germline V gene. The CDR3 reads CASRKDRVTYGYTF. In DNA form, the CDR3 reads TGTGCCAGCAGAAAGGACAGGGTCACATATGGCTACACCTTC.

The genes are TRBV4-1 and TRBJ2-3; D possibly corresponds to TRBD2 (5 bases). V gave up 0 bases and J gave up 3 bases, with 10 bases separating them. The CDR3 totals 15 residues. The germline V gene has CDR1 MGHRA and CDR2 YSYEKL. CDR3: CASSQDRVATDTQYF. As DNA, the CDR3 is TGCGCCAGCAGCCAAGATAGAGTAGCGACAGATACGCAGTATTTT.

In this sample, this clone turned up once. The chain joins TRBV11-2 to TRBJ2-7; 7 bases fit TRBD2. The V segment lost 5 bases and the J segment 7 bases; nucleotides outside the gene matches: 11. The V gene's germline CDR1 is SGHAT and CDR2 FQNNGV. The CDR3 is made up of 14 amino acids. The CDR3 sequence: CASSALAGRGEQYF. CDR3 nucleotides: TGTGCCAGCAGCGCCTTAGCGGGTAGAGGGGAGCAGTACTTC.

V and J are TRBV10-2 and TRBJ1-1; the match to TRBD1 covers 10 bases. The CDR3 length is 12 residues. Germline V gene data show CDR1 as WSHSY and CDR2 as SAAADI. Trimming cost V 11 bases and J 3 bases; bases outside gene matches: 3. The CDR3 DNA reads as TGCGCCGGACAGGGGGATGACACTGAAGCTTTCTTT. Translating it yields CAGQGDDTEAFF.

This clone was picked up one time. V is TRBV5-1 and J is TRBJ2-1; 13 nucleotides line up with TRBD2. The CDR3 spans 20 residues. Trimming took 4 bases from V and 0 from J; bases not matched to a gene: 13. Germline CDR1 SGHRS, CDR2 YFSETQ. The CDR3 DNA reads TGCGCCAGCAGCCCCGCGGGACTAGCGGGGACTACAAGCTCCTACAATGAGCAGTTCTTC. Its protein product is CASSPAGLAGTTSSYNEQFF.

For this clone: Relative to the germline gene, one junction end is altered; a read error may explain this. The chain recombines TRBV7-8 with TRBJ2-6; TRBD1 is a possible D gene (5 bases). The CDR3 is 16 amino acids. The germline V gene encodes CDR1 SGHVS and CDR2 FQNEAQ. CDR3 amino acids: CASRLVEQAGANVLTF. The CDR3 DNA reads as TGTGCCAGCAGATTAGTTGAACAGGCTGGGGCCAACGTCCTGACTTTC.

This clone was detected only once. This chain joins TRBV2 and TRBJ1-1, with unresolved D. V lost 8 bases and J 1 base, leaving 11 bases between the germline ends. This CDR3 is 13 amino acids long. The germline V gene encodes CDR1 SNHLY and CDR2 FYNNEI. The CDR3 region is CASLPDPNTEAFF. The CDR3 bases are TGTGCCAGCCTACCCGATCCGAACACTGAAGCTTTCTTT.

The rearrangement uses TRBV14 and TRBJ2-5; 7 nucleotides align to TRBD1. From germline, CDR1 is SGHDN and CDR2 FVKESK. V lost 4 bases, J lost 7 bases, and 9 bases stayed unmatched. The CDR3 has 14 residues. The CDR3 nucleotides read TGTGCCAGCAGCCGGACCGGGACAGCCACGACCCAGTACTTC. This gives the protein CASSRTGTATTQYF.

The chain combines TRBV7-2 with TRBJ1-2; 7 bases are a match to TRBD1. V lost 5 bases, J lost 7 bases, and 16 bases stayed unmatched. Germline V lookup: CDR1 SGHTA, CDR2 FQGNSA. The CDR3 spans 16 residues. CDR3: CASSRDSRGLRRGYTF. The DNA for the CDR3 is TGTGCCAGCAGCCGAGATAGTAGGGGGCTCCGGCGTGGCTACACCTTC.

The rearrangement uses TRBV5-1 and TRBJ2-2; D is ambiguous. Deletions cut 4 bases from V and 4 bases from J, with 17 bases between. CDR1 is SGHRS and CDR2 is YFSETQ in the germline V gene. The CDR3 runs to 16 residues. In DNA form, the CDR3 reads TGCGCCAGCAGCCCCTATTACGACAATCCCACCGGGGAGCTGTTTTTT. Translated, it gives CASSPYYDNPTGELFF.

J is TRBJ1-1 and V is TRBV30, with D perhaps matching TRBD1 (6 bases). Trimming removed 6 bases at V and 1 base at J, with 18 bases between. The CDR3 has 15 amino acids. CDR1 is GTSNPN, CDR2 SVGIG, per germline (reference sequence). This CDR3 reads CACTGTLWRNTEAFF. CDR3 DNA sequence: TGTGCCTGTACCGGGACACTCTGGCGGAACACTGAAGCTTTCTTT.

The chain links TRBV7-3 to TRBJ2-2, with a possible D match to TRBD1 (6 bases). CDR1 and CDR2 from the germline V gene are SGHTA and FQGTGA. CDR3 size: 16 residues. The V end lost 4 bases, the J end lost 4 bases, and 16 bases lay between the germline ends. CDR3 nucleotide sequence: TGTGCCAGCAGCTACCAGGGGAAGGGAACCACCGGGGAGCTGTTTTTT. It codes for CASSYQGKGTTGELFF.

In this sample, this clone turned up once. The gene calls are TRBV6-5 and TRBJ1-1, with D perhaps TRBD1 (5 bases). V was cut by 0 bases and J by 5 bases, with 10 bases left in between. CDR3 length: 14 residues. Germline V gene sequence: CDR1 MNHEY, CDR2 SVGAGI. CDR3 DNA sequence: TGTGCCAGCAGTTACTCGACCGGGGGGACTGAAGCTTTCTTT. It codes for CASSYSTGGTEAFF.

Written as DNA, the CDR3 is TGTGCCAGCAGTTTAACTCTAGCGGGGGGGGAGACCCAGTACTTC. It specifies CASSLTLAGGETQYF. J is TRBJ2-5 and V is TRBV27; 12 bases map to TRBD2. V shed 2 bases and J 5 bases; nucleotides not matched to a gene: 3. Per the germline V gene, CDR1 is MNHEY and CDR2 is SMNVEV (reference sequence). The CDR3 totals 15 residues.

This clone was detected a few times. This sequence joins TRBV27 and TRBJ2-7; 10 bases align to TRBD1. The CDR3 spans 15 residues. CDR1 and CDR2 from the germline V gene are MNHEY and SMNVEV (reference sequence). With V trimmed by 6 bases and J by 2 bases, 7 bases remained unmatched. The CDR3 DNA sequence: TGTGCCAGCAGACTTGCCGGGACAGGGGCCTACGAGCAGTACTTC. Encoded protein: CASRLAGTGAYEQYF.

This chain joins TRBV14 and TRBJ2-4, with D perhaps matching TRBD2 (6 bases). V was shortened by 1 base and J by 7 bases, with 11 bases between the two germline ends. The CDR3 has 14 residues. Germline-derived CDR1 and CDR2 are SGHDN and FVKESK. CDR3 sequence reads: CASSQAGERNIQYF. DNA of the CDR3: TGTGCCAGCAGCCAAGCGGGAGAGAGGAACATTCAGTACTTC.

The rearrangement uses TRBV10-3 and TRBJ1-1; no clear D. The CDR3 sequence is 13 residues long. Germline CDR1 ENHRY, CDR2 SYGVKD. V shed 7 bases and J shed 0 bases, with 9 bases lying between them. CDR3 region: CAITPTMNTEAFF. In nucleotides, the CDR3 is TGTGCCATCACGCCTACCATGAACACTGAAGCTTTCTTT.

This CDR3 is CASSLGAGAIIERGASTF. The CDR3 region has the DNA TGTGCCAGCAGCTTAGGGGCAGGGGCAATTATAGAACGAGGGGCGAGCACCTTC. The chain couples TRBV7-2 to TRBJ1-2, with TRBD1 as a possible D gene (6 bases). The CDR3 is 18 amino acids. Trimming removed 1 base from V and 13 bases from J, with 31 bases in between. Germline CDR1 SGHTA, CDR2 FQGNSA.

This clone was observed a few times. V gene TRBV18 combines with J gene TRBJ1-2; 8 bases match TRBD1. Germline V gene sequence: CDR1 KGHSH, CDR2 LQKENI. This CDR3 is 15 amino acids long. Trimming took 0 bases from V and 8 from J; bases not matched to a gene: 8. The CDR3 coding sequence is TGTGCCAGCTCACCACCCACAGGGGGTTATCGCGGCTACACCTTC. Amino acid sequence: CASSPPTGGYRGYTF.

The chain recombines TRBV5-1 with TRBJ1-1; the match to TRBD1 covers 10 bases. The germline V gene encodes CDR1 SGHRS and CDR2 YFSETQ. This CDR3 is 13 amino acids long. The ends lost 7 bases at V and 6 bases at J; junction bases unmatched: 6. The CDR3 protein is CASQRTGGSEAFF. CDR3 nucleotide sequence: TGCGCCAGCCAAAGGACAGGGGGTTCTGAAGCTTTCTTT.

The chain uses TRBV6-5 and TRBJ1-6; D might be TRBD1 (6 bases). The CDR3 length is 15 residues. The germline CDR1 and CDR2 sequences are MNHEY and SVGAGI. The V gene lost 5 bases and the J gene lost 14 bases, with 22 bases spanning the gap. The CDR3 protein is CASSTSGTLRLSLHF. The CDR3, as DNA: TGTGCCAGCAGTACTTCCGGGACACTAAGGTTATCCCTCCACTTT.

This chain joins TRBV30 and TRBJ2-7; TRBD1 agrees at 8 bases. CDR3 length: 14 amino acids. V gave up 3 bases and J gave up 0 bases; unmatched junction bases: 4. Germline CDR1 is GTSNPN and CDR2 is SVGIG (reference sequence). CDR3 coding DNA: TGTGCCTGGAGCCGGGACAGGAGCTCCTACGAGCAGTACTTC. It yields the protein CAWSRDRSSYEQYF.

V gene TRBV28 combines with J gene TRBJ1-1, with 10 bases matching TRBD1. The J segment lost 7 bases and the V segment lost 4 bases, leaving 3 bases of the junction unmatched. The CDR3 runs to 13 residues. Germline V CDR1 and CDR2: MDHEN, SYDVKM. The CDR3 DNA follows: TGTGCCAGCAGTTCGACAGGGGGCATTGAAGCTTTCTTT. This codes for CASSSTGGIEAFF. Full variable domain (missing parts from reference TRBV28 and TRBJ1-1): DVKVTQSSRYLVKRTGEKVFLECVQDMDHENMFWYRQDPGLGLRLIYFSYDVKMKEKGDIPEGYSVSREKKERFSLILESASTNQTSMYLCASSSTGGIEAFFGQGTRLTVV.

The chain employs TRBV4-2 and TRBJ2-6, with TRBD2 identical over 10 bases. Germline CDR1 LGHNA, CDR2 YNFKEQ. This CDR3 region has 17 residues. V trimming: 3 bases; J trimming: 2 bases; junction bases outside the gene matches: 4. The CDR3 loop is CASSHLAGGTGANVLTF. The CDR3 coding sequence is TGTGCCAGCAGCCATTTAGCGGGGGGTACTGGGGCCAACGTCCTGACTTTC.

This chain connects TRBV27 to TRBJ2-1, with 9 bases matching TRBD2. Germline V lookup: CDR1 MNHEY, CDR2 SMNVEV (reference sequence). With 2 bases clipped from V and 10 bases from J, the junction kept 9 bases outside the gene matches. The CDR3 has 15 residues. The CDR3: CASSLMVAGDREQFF. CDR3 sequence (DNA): TGTGCCAGCAGTTTAATGGTAGCGGGAGACAGGGAGCAGTTCTTC.

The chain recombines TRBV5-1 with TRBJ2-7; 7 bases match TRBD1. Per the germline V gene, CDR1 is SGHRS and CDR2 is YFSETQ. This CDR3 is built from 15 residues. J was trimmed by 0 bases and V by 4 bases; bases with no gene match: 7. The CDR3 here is CASSLTGTDSYEQYF. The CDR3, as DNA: TGCGCCAGCAGCCTGACAGGGACGGACTCCTACGAGCAGTACTTC.

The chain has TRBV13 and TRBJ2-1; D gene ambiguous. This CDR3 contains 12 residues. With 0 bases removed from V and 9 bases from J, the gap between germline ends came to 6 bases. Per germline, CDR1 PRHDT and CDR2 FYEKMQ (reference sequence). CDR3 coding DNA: TGTGCCAGCAGCTTAGGACGAGGTGAGCAGTTCTTC. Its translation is CASSLGRGEQFF.

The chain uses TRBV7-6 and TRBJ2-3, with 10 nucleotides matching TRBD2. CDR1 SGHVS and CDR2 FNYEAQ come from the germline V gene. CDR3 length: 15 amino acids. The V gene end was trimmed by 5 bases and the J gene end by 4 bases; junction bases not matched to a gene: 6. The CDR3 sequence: CASSLLAGAADTQYF. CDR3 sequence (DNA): TGTGCCAGCAGCCTTCTAGCGGGAGCAGCAGATACGCAGTATTTT. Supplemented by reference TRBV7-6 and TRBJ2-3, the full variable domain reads GAGVSQSPRYKVTKRGQDVALRCDPISGHVSLYWYRQALGQGPEFLTYFNYEAQQDKSGLPNDRFSAERPEGSISTLTIQRTEQRDSAMYRCASSLLAGAADTQYFGPGTRLTVL.